This T cell receptor (beta chain) was found in a study of T cell responses to AZD1222 COVID-19 vaccine. Overall study context: Recipients boosted at about 4 weeks or about 12 weeks are pooled.

General study points: Per reports, nearly half of all spike-specific TCRs target regions that are unmutated in variants. Females made up more of the donors, who were largely white British, and clonal diversity may have come out too low. Repertoire collection took place solely once the T cell response had peaked.

Sequenced by immunoSEQ multiplex PCR; TCRdb stores in-frame clones only, minus some. The data hold about 150,000 clones, with approximately 90% observed a single time. As for this clone: As yet, its antigen is unknown.

This CDR3 region has 13 residues. Germline loops: CDR1 SGHKS, CDR2 YYEKEE (reference sequence). V was clipped by 7 bases and J by 1 base, with 12 bases between them. The chain joins TRBV5-5 to TRBJ2-7; D is possibly TRBD2 (6 bases). The sample was peripheral blood, taken on day 0 of AZD1222 vaccination. The receptor was isolated from an adult in good health. The CDR3 protein is CASAGGLSYEQYF. In DNA form, the CDR3 reads TGTGCCAGCGCCGGGGGTCTGTCCTACGAGCAGTACTTC.